This T cell receptor beta chain was captured in a study of CD8 T cells in Susac syndrome. Each Susac syndrome patient had definite or probable disease by recently defined criteria. CDR1 and CDR2 (germline): SQVTM, ANQGSEA. This CDR3 spans 14 amino acids. V lost 6 bases and J 7 bases, leaving 19 bases between the germline ends. Reverse transcription of roughly 0.5 to 1 ug RNA was carried out with random hexamers. Amplification of the TCR beta CDR3 was carried out by immunoSEQ multiplex PCR, which spanned a total of 54 Vbeta and 13 Jbeta segments. Via MiXCR, TCRdb re-called the immunoSEQ multiplex PCR reads, giving one row per CDR3 protein. The top ten clones hold about 0.14% of a sample with 130,000 or so distinct CDR3 sequences, 96% of them seen once.

Specimen: CD4+ T cells from PBMCs. This clonotype originated in a human donor with Susac syndrome. The chain uses TRBV29-1 and TRBJ2-1, with a possible D match to TRBD1 (5 bases). Here the CDR3 DNA reads TGCAGCGTGTCTCAGGGTGGAAGTTGGAATGAGCAGTTCTTC. Encoded protein: CSVSQGGSWNEQFF.